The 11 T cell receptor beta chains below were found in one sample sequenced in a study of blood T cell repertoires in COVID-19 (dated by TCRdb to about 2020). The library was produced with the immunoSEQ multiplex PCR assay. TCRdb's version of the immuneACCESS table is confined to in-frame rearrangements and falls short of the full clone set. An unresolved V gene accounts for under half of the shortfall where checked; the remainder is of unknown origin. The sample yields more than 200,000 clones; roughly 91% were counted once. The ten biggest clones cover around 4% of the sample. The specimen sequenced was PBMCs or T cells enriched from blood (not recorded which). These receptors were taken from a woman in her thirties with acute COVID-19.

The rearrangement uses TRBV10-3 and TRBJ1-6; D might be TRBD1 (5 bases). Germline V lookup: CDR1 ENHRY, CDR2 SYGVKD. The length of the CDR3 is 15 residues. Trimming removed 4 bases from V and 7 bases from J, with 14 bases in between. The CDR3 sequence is CAISAGGASNSPLHF. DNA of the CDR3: TGTGCCATCAGTGCGGGCGGGGCCTCGAATTCACCCCTCCACTTT.

CDR3 sequence (DNA): TGTGCCAGCAGCTTAGCGAGGAGGGCCGGGGAGCTGTTTTTT. Protein sequence: CASSLARRAGELFF. This chain links TRBV7-4 with TRBJ2-2; the D gene is possibly TRBD2 (6 bases). This CDR3 is 14 amino acids long. V was clipped by 0 bases and J by 6 bases, with 8 bases between them. The germline V gene encodes CDR1 SGHVT and CDR2 SQSDAQ. The whole variable domain, remainder taken from reference TRBV7-4 and TRBJ2-2, is GAGVSQSPRYKVAKRGRDVALRCDSISGHVTLYWYRQTLGQGSEVLTYSQSDAQRDKSGRPSGRFSAERPERSVSTLKIQRTEQGDSAVYLCASSLARRAGELFFGEGSRLTVL.

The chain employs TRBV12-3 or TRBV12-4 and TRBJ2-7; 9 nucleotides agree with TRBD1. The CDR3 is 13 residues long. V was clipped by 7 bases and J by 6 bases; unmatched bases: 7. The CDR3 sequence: CASTGQGSGEQYF. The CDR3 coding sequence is TGTGCCAGCACGGGACAGGGATCAGGCGAGCAGTACTTC.

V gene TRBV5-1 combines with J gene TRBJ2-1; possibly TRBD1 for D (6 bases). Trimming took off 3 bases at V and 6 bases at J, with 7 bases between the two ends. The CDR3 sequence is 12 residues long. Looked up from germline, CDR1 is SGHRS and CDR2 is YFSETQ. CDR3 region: CASSSTGNEQFF. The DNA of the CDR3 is TGCGCCAGCAGCTCGACAGGCAATGAGCAGTTCTTC. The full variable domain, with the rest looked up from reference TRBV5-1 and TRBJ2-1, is KAGVTQTPRYLIKTRGQQVTLSCSPISGHRSVSWYQQTPGQGLQFLFEYFSETQRNKGNFPGRFSGRQFSNSRSEMNVSTLELGDSALYLCASSSTGNEQFFGPGTRLTVL.

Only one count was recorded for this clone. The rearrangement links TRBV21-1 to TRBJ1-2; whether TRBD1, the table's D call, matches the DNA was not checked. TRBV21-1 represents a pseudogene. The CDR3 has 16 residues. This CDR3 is CASPTPGMVRYYGYTF. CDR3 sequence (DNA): TGTGCCAGCCCTACTCCAGGGATGGTGCGGTACTATGGCTACACCTTC.

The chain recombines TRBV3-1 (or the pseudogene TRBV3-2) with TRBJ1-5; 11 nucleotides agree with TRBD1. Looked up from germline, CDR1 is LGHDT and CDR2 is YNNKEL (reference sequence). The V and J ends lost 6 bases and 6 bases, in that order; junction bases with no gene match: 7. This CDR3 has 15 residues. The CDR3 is CASSSGTGGSQPQHF. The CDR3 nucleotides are TGTGCCAGCAGTTCTGGGACAGGGGGATCTCAGCCCCAGCATTTT.

In DNA form, the CDR3 reads TGTGCCAGCAGCCAGTTGGAGACCTATGGCTACACCTTC. Its protein is CASSQLETYGYTF. The chain employs TRBV3-1 (or the pseudogene TRBV3-2) and TRBJ1-2; no clear D. The germline V and J ends were trimmed by 3 bases and 4 bases, with 9 bases remaining between them. This CDR3 contains 13 residues. Germline V gives CDR1 LGHDT, CDR2 YNNKEL (reference sequence).

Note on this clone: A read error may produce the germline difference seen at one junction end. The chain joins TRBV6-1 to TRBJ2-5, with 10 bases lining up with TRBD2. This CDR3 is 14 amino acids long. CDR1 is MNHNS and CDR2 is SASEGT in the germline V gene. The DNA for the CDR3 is TGTGCCAGCAGTCAAGCGGGGGGGTCGGAGACCCAGTACTTC. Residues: CASSQAGGSETQYF.

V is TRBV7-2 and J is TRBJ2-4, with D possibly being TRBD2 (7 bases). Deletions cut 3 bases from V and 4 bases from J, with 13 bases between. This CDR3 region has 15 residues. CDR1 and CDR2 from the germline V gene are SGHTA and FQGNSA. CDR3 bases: TGTGCCAGCAGCTTTGGGGGGGCCGTTAAAAACATTCAGTACTTC. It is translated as CASSFGGAVKNIQYF.

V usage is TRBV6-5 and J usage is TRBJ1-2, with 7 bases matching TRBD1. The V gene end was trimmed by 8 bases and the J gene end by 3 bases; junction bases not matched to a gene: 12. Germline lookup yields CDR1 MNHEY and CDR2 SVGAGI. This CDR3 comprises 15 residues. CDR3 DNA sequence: TGTGCCAGCCCCGAGGACAGGAGCAATGACTATGGCTACACCTTC. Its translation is CASPEDRSNDYGYTF.

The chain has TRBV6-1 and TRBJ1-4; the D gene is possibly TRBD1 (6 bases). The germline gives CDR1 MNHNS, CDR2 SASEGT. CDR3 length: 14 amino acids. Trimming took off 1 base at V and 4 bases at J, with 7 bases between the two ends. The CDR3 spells CASSEGQVNEKLFF. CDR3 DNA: TGTGCCAGCAGTGAAGGACAGGTTAATGAAAAACTGTTTTTT.